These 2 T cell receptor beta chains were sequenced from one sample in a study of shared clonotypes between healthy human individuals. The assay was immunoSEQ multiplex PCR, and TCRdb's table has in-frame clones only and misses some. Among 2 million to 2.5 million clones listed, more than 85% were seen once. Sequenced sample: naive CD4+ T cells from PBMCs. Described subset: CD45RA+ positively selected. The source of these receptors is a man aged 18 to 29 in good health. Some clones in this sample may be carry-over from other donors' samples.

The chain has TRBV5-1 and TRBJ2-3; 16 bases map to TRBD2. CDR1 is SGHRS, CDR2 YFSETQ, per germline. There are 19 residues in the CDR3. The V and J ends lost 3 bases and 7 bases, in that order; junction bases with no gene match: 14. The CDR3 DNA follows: TGCGCCAGCAGCTCCGCCGGGACTAGCGGGAGGGCCTTATCATATACGCAGTATTTT. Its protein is CASSSAGTSGRALSYTQYF.

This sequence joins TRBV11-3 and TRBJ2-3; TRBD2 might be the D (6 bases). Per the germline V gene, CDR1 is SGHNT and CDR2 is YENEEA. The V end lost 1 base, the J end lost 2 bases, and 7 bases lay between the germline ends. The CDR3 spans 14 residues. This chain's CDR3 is CASSLGGVTDTQYF. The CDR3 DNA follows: TGTGCCAGCAGCTTAGGGGGGGTCACAGATACGCAGTATTTT.